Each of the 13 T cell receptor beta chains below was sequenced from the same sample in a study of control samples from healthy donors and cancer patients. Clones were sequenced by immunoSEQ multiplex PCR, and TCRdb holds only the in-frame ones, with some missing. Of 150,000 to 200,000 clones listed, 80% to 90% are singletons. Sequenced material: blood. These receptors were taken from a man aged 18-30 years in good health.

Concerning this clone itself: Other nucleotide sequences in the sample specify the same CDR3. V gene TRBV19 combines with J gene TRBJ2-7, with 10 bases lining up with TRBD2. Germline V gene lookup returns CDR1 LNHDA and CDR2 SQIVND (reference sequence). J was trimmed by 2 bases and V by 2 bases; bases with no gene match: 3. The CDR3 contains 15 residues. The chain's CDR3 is CASSISSGGPYEQYF. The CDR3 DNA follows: TGTGCCAGTAGTATATCTAGCGGGGGACCCTACGAGCAGTACTTC.

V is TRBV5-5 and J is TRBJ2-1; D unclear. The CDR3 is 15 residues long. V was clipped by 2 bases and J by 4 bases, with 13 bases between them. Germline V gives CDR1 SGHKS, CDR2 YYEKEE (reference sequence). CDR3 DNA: TGTGCCAGCAGCTTACTTCTGGGTTTATACAATGAGCAGTTCTTC. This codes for CASSLLLGLYNEQFF.

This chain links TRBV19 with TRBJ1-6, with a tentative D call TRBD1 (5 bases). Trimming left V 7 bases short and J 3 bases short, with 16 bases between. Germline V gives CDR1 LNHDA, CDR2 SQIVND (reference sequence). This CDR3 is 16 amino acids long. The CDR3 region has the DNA TGTGCCAGTATCATCGGGGCCCGGCTCTATAATTCACCCCTCCACTTT. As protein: CASIIGARLYNSPLHF. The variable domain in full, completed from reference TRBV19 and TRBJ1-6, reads DGGITQSPKYLFRKEGQNVTLSCEQNLNHDAMYWYRQDPGQGLRLIYYSQIVNDFQKGDIAEGYSVSREKKESFPLTVTSAQKNPTAFYLCASIIGARLYNSPLHFGNGTRLTVT.

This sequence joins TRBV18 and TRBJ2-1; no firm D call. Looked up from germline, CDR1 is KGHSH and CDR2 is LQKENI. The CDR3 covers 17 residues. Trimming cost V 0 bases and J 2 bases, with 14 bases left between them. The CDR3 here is CASSPPIFTSTYNEQFF. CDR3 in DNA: TGTGCCAGCTCACCACCTATCTTCACCAGCACCTACAATGAGCAGTTCTTC.

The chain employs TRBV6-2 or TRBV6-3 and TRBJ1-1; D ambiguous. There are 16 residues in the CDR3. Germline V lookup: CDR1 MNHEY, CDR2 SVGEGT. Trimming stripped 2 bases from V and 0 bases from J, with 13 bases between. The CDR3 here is CASSYPTDGMNTEAFF. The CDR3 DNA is TGTGCCAGCAGTTACCCGACCGACGGCATGAACACTGAAGCTTTCTTT.

The CDR3 sequence is CSVEVGGTGTYEQYF. The CDR3 coding sequence is TGCAGCGTTGAAGTAGGGGGGACAGGGACATACGAGCAGTACTTC. V usage is TRBV29-1 and J usage is TRBJ2-7, with 9 bases identical to TRBD1. With 1 base clipped from V and 4 bases from J, the junction kept 8 bases outside the gene matches. The CDR3 runs to 15 residues. Germline loops: CDR1 SQVTM, CDR2 ANQGSEA.

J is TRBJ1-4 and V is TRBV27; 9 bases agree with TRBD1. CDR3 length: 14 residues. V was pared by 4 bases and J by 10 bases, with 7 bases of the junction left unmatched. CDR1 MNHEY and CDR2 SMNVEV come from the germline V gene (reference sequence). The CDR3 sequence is CASSSGTGLGKLFF. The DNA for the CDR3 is TGTGCCAGCAGTTCGGGGACAGGGTTGGGAAAACTGTTTTTT.

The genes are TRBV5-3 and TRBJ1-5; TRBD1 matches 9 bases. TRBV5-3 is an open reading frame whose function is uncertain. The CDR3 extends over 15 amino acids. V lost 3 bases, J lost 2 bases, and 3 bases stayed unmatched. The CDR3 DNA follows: TGTGCCAGAAGCTCGGGACAGGGCGGCAATCAGCCCCAGCATTTT. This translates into CARSSGQGGNQPQHF.

CDR3 sequence (DNA): TGTGCCAGCAGTTTAGCGGGGGGGCGGTCCTACGAGCAGTACTTC. The encoded protein is CASSLAGGRSYEQYF. The chain has TRBV6-6 and TRBJ2-7; 11 bases line up with TRBD2. The CDR3 covers 15 residues. The germline V gene encodes CDR1 MNHNY and CDR2 SVGAGI (reference sequence). Trimming at V came to 4 bases and at J to 1 base, leaving 3 bases not matched to a gene.

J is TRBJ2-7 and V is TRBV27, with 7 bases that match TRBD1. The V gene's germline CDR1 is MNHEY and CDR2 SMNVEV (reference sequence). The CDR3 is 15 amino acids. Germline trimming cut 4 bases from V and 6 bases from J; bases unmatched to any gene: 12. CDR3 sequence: CASSSTGVGIGEQYF. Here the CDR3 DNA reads TGTGCCAGCAGTTCCACAGGGGTGGGAATTGGCGAGCAGTACTTC.

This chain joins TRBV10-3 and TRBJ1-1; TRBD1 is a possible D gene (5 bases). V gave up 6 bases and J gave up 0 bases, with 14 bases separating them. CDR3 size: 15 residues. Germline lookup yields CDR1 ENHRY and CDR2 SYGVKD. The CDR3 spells CAIRDSFTMNTEAFF. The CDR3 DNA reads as TGTGCCATCAGAGACAGTTTTACTATGAACACTGAAGCTTTCTTT.

CDR3 loop: CASSVAPVTDNEQFF. The CDR3 bases are TGTGCCAGCAGCGTAGCGCCAGTAACTGACAATGAGCAGTTCTTC. The chain joins TRBV9 to TRBJ2-1; D remains unclear. The ends were cut back, 0 bases at V and 5 bases at J, with 12 bases in the middle. The CDR3 extends over 15 amino acids. CDR1 is SGDLS and CDR2 is YYNGEE in the germline V gene.

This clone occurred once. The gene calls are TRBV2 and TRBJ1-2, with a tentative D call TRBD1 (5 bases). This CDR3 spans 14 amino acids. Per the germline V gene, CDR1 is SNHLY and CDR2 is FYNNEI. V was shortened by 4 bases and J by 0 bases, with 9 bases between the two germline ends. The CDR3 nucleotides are TGTGCCAGCAGTGGACAGAGAGCTAACTATGGCTACACCTTC. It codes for CASSGQRANYGYTF. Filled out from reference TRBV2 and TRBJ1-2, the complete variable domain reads EPEVTQTPSHQVTQMGQEVILRCVPISNHLYFYWYRQILGQKVEFLVSFYNNEISEKSEIFDDQFSVERPDGSNFTLKIRSTKLEDSAMYFCASSGQRANYGYTFGSGTRLTVV.